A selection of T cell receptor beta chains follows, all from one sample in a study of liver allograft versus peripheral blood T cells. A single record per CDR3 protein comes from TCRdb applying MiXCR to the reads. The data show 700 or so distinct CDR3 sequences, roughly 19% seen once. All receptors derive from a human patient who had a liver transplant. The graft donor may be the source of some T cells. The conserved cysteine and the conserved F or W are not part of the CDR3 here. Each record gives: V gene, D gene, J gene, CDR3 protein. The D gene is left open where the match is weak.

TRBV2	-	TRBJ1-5	ASRAPYSNQPQH
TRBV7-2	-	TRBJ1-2	ASSSVWGTYGYT
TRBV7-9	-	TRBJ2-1	ASSLVAGASLNEQF
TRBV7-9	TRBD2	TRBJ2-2	ASSTGTSFPGELF
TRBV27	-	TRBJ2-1	ASSPRGSQF
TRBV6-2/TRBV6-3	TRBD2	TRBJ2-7	ASSGEEGLVVYWQY
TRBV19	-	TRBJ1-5	ASTLTLGNQPQH
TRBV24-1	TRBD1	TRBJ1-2	ATSDGSDRSYT
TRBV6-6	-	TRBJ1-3	ASSYVGVSGNTIY
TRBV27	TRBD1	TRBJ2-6	ASSFGDRAPSGANVLT
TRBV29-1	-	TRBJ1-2	SVEDLAYGYT
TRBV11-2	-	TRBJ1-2	ASSSAGVAKGYT
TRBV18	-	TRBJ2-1	ASSPRGGAGNNEQF
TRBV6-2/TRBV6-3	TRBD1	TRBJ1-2	ASSYSPGQGNGYT
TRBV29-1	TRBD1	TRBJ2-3	STRTGASTDTQY
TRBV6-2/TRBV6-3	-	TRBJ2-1	ASSYRGDSYNEQF
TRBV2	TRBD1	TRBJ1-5	ASSVVGQGDGNQPQH
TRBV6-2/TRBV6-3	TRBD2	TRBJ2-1	ASSYPGTSGGLGEQF
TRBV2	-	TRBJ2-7	ASRGHHTGEQY
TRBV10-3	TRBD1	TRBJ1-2	AISESDRSAGGGYT
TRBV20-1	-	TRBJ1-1	SATGVGATEAF
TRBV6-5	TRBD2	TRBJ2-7	ASAPGTTSSYEQY
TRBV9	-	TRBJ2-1	ASSVVAGSSYNEQF
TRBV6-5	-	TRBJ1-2	ASTHRGGVLTFGAGYGYT
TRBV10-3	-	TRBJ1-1	AMGTFLNTEAY
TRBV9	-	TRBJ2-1	ASSSGFISYNEQF
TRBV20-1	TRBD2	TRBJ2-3	SATHPGLAVLTDTQY
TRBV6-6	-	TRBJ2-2	AMGPGDTGELF
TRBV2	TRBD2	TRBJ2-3	ASSEPSGLGDTQY
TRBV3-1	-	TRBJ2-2	ASSHVGVTGELF
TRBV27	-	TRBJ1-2	ASSLRGTYGYT
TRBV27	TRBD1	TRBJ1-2	ASRTGSYGYT
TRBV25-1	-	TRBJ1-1	ATFGKGLHHGNTEAF
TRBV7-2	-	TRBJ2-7	ASSVTGVWGYDEQY
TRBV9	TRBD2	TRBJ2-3	ASSVYAGGDTDTQY
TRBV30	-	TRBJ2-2	ASDSSTGELF
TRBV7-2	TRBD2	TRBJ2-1	ASRAGSYNEQF
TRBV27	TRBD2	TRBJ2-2	ASRGLAGGGGELF
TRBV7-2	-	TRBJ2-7	ASSLVGRTVPSYEQY
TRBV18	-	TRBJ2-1	ASSPPAHSSYNEQF
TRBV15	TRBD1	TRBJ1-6	ATSSRTGGSSPLH
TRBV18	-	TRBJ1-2	ASSPLGGAGVPYGYT
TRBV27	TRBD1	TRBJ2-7	ASSDRVTYEQY
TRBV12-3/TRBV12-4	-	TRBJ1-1	ASSLWGLKGTEAF
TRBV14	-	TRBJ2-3	ASSQGREETSTDTQY
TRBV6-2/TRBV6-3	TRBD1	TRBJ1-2	ASSYIRTGDGYT
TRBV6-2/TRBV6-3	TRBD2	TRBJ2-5	ASSYLNSGRSGETQY